This T cell receptor beta chain was observed in a study of response to subunit inactivated influenza vaccine. TCRdb ran MiXCR on the RT-PCR reads and lists one entry per CDR3 protein. The sample shows approximately 230,000 distinct CDR3 sequences, 12% of them seen only once. Germline V gene sequence: CDR1 LNHNV, CDR2 YYDKDF (reference sequence). V gave up 2 bases and J gave up 1 base; unmatched junction bases: 15. The CDR3 length is 19 residues. The chain employs TRBV15 and TRBJ2-5, with 8 bases lining up with TRBD2. The sample in question was non-naive T cells sorted from PBMCs, obtained roughly 15 days before vaccination. The clonotype was recovered from a man between 50 and 59 years old who received an inactivated influenza vaccine. The CDR3 bases are TGTGCCACCAGCAGAAAGGGGCCCAGACTAGCGCTAACCCAAGAGACCCAGTACTTC. Protein: CATSRKGPRLALTQETQYF.